This is a list of T cell receptor beta chains from one sample in a study of T cell responses to AZD1222 COVID-19 vaccine. Some clones are missing from TCRdb's copy, which holds only in-frame ones; the method was immunoSEQ multiplex PCR. The top ten hold roughly 20% of the sample, which has more than 50,000 clones, approximately 82% seen once. Specimen: peripheral blood, collected on day 0 of AZD1222 vaccination. The receptors derive from an adult in good health. CDR3s include the opening cysteine and the closing phenylalanine or tryptophan. Each record gives: clone size, D gene, J gene, V gene, CDR3 protein, CDR3 DNA. The D gene is left open where the match is weak. Clone size appears in some rows only: once, few, many, or a class for an expanded clone.

>-|-|TRBJ2-5|TRBV7-2
CASSLMIVETQYF
TGTGCCAGCAGCTTAATGATCGTTGAGACCCAGTACTTC
>-|-|TRBJ2-1|TRBV11-3
CASSDSDEQFF
TGTGCCAGCTCTGACTCGGATGAGCAGTTCTTC
>-|-|TRBJ2-2|TRBV9
CASSSWQTGELFF
TGTGCCAGCAGCTCCTGGCAGACCGGGGAGCTGTTTTTT
>few|-|TRBJ2-7|TRBV27
CASSKGFGAGTSYEQYF
TGTGCCAGCAGTAAGGGCTTCGGGGCGGGGACCTCCTACGAGCAGTACTTC
>-|TRBD1|TRBJ2-3|TRBV5-1
CASANGQGAPDTQYF
TGCGCCAGCGCGAATGGACAGGGGGCTCCAGATACGCAGTATTTT
>-|-|TRBJ1-2|TRBV27
CASSPRASTRGADNGYTF
TGTGCCAGCAGTCCCCGTGCATCCACGCGGGGGGCGGACAATGGCTACACCTTC
>-|TRBD1|TRBJ2-1|TRBV29-1
CSVDTGTANNEQFF
TGCAGCGTTGACACCGGGACAGCTAACAATGAGCAGTTCTTC
>-|-|TRBJ1-2|TRBV7-2
CASSLGATAGVYGYTF
TGTGCCAGCAGCTTAGGGGCGACGGCAGGGGTCTATGGCTACACCTTC
>-|-|TRBJ1-1|TRBV28
CASSRFEAFF
TGTGCCAGCAGTAGGTTCGAGGCTTTCTTT
>-|TRBD1|TRBJ1-1|TRBV19
CASSGGQGNTEAFF
TGTGCCAGTAGTGGGGGACAGGGGAACACTGAAGCTTTCTTT
>-|-|TRBJ2-7|TRBV15
CATSRDKGRDEQYF
TGTGCCACCAGCAGAGATAAAGGGCGGGACGAGCAGTACTTC
>-|-|TRBJ1-1|TRBV28
CASREDVTEAFF
TGTGCCAGCCGCGAGGACGTCACTGAAGCTTTCTTT
>-|TRBD1|TRBJ1-4|TRBV28
CASSHWTGESEKLFF
TGTGCCAGCAGTCACTGGACAGGGGAGAGTGAAAAACTGTTTTTT
>-|-|TRBJ1-1|TRBV6-5
CASRDPGPFEAFF
TGTGCCAGCAGAGACCCGGGACCATTTGAAGCTTTCTTT
>-|-|TRBJ1-4|TRBV18
CASSPPTTNEKLFF
TGTGCCAGCTCACCACCGACAACTAATGAAAAACTGTTTTTT
>-|-|TRBJ2-7|TRBV6-5
CASSYNEGPGEQYF
TGTGCCAGCAGTTACAACGAGGGGCCAGGCGAGCAGTACTTC
>-|-|TRBJ2-2|TRBV7-2
CASSLRLRLSTNTGELFF
TGTGCCAGCAGCCTCAGGCTCCGGCTCAGCACGAACACCGGGGAGCTGTTTTTT
>-|TRBD2|TRBJ2-1|TRBV27
CASSLGEGFYEQFF
TGTGCCAGCAGTTTAGGGGAGGGGTTTTATGAGCAGTTCTTC
>-|TRBD2|TRBJ2-3|TRBV20-1
CSASSLAGTDTQYF
TGCAGTGCTAGTTCCCTAGCGGGCACAGATACGCAGTATTTT
>few|TRBD1|TRBJ1-1|TRBV6-5
CASSYGQGNTEAFF
TGTGCCAGCAGTTACGGACAGGGTAACACTGAAGCTTTCTTT
>medium-sized|-|TRBJ1-2|TRBV6-5
CASSSPLGSGTGYTF
TGTGCCAGCAGCTCCCCCCTGGGGTCAGGAACTGGCTACACCTTC
>-|TRBD1|TRBJ2-2|TRBV7-2
CASSRDRFTGELFF
TGTGCCAGCAGCCGGGACAGATTCACCGGGGAGCTGTTTTTT
>-|TRBD1|TRBJ2-5|TRBV5-1
CASSFPGQGYETQYF
TGCGCCAGCAGCTTCCCGGGACAGGGTTATGAGACCCAGTACTTC
>once|-|TRBJ2-1|TRBV5-1
CASSLTTSTRNNEQFF
TGCGCCAGCAGCCTCACAACTAGCACGCGAAACAATGAGCAGTTCTTC
>-|-|TRBJ2-6|TRBV19
CASSLNSGANVLTF
TGTGCCAGTAGCTTAAACTCTGGGGCCAACGTCCTGACTTTC
>-|-|TRBJ2-2|TRBV9
CASSVEPITGELFF
TGTGCCAGCAGCGTAGAGCCTATCACCGGGGAGCTGTTTTTT
>-|TRBD2|TRBJ2-3|TRBV4-1
CASSQEEAGGDYTDTQYF
TGCGCCAGCAGCCAAGAGGAAGCGGGAGGAGATTACACAGATACGCAGTATTTT
>-|-|TRBJ2-5|TRBV7-3
CASSSNSGVGETQYF
TGTGCCAGCAGCTCAAATTCAGGGGTAGGAGAGACCCAGTACTTC
>once|-|TRBJ1-2|TRBV29-1
CSVDTTNYGYTF
TGCAGCGTTGACACAACTAACTATGGCTACACCTTC
>once|-|TRBJ1-6|TRBV7-2
CASSFETANSPLHF
TGTGCCAGCAGCTTCGAGACGGCTAATTCACCCCTCCACTTT
>-|-|TRBJ1-2|TRBV5-1
CASSGTNYGYTF
TGCGCCAGCAGCGGGACTAACTATGGCTACACCTTC
>-|-|TRBJ2-3|TRBV21-1
CASSRWGLRTDTQYF
TGTGCCAGCAGCAGATGGGGATTACGCACAGATACGCAGTATTTT
>-|-|TRBJ1-2|TRBV27
CASSPDGNYGYTF
TGTGCCAGCAGCCCAGACGGTAACTATGGCTACACCTTC
>-|-|TRBJ1-3|TRBV9
CASSVEAGAGNTIYF
TGTGCCAGCAGCGTAGAAGCGGGGGCTGGAAACACCATATATTTT
>-|-|TRBJ1-2|TRBV3-1/TRBV3-2
CASSPTLTEINYGYTF
TGTGCCAGCAGCCCTACCTTGACAGAGATTAACTATGGCTACACCTTC
>-|-|TRBJ2-1|TRBV6-5
CASSYSRGHEQFF
TGTGCCAGCAGTTACTCGAGAGGGCATGAGCAGTTCTTC
>-|-|TRBJ1-6|TRBV28
CASKGGNSPLHF
TGTGCCAGCAAGGGGGGAAATTCACCCCTCCACTTT
>-|-|TRBJ1-3|TRBV25-1
CASSASFSGNTIYF
TGTGCCAGCAGTGCCAGCTTCTCTGGAAACACCATATATTTT
>-|-|TRBJ2-3|TRBV9
CASSVGTTDTQYF
TGTGCCAGCAGCGTAGGTACCACAGATACGCAGTATTTT
>-|-|TRBJ2-2|TRBV2
CASSGTRSAGELFF
TGTGCCAGCAGTGGGACGCGAAGCGCCGGGGAGCTGTTTTTT
>-|TRBD2|TRBJ2-1|TRBV11-3
CASTRQGAGEGNEQFF
TGTGCCAGCACCCGCCAGGGCGCGGGAGAGGGTAATGAGCAGTTCTTC
>-|-|TRBJ2-7|TRBV6-5
CASKTPSSYEQYF
TGTGCCAGCAAAACTCCGAGCTCCTACGAGCAGTACTTC
>-|TRBD2|TRBJ2-7|TRBV19
CASSIVREGLNEQYF
TGTGCCAGTAGTATAGTACGGGAGGGCCTGAACGAGCAGTACTTC
>few|-|TRBJ1-2|TRBV14
CASSQDLWYGYTF
TGTGCCAGCAGCCAAGATCTCTGGTATGGCTACACCTTC
>-|-|TRBJ1-2|TRBV7-3
CASSMTGFRYGYTF
TGTGCCAGCAGCATGACAGGTTTCCGCTATGGCTACACCTTC
>-|TRBD2|TRBJ2-7|TRBV4-1
CASSHATREAGVLYEQYF
TGCGCCAGCAGCCATGCGACGAGGGAAGCGGGAGTTCTCTACGAGCAGTACTTC
>-|-|TRBJ2-1|TRBV4-1
CASSQVGGEDEQFF
TGCGCCAGCAGCCAAGTCGGAGGGGAGGATGAGCAGTTCTTC
>few|TRBD2|TRBJ2-7|TRBV7-9
CASSSGLAGVYEQYF
TGTGCCAGCAGTTCCGGACTAGCGGGAGTTTACGAGCAGTACTTC
>-|-|TRBJ2-2|TRBV11-3
CASSTGIGELFF
TGTGCCAGCAGCACAGGGATCGGGGAGCTGTTTTTT
>few|TRBD1|TRBJ1-1|TRBV15
CATSSTGTGNTEAFF
TGTGCCACCAGCAGTACGGGGACAGGGAACACTGAAGCTTTCTTT
>-|TRBD1|TRBJ2-2|TRBV9
CASSPDREPPIGELFF
TGTGCCAGCAGCCCGGACAGGGAACCTCCCATTGGAGAGCTGTTTTTT
>few|TRBD1|TRBJ2-6|TRBV5-5
CASSLWDRIGANVLTF
TGTGCCAGCAGCCTATGGGACAGGATTGGGGCCAACGTCCTGACTTTC
>-|TRBD1|TRBJ2-3|TRBV9
CASSGLTGGGSDTQYF
TGTGCCAGCAGCGGTCTGACAGGGGGCGGTTCAGATACGCAGTATTTT
>-|-|TRBJ2-3|TRBV18
CASSPLDRAQDTQYF
TGTGCCAGCTCACCCCTAGACCGGGCACAAGATACGCAGTATTTT
>-|-|TRBJ1-1|TRBV19
CASNLWGFGTEAFF
TGTGCCAGTAACCTCTGGGGTTTCGGCACTGAAGCTTTCTTT
>-|TRBD1|TRBJ1-2|TRBV5-1
CASSTGQGNYGYTF
TGCGCCAGCAGCACGGGACAGGGTAACTATGGCTACACCTTC
>-|TRBD1|TRBJ1-5|TRBV10-1
CASSESSLTGGTNNQPQHF
TGCGCCAGCAGTGAGTCGAGTTTAACAGGGGGCACGAACAATCAGCCCCAGCATTTT
>-|-|TRBJ1-1|TRBV5-1
CASSSGTRNTEAFF
TGCGCCAGCAGCTCAGGTACTAGGAACACTGAAGCTTTCTTT
>-|-|TRBJ1-3|TRBV6-1
CASSEGAWTAARIGNTIYF
TGTGCCAGCAGTGAAGGGGCCTGGACGGCGGCCCGTATTGGAAACACCATATATTTT
>-|TRBD2|TRBJ2-5|TRBV19
CAKNGGLLAGLGETQYF
TGTGCCAAAAATGGGGGCTTACTAGCGGGTTTAGGGGAGACCCAGTACTTC